These 24 T cell receptor beta chains were sequenced from one sample in a study of T cell clonality in common variable immunodeficiency. Sequenced by immunoSEQ multiplex PCR; TCRdb stores in-frame clones only, minus some. Observed are more than 55,000 clones, no singletons, with the top ten taking around 0.8%. Material: peripheral blood mononuclear cells. The receptors originated from a person between 18 and 75 years old in good health.

As concerns this clone: One junction end disagrees with the germline gene, perhaps due to a read error. The read gets to within 3 residues of the CDR3 end, and the germline J gene fills in the rest. Additional DNA sequences in this sample encode the identical CDR3. The rearrangement joins TRBV18 to TRBJ1-3; 7 nucleotides match TRBD1. The CDR3 runs 15 residues. Germline V gene data show CDR1 as KGHSH and CDR2 as LQKENI. The covered CDR3 bases are TGTGCCAGCTCACCGGCCCGGACAGGAGGAAACACT. Translated: CASSPARTGGNT. From start to end, the CDR3 is CASSPARTGGNTIYF.

This clone occurred many times. The read comes to an end 3 residues before the CDR3 does, leaving the germline J gene to fill in the end. V and J are TRBV20-1 and TRBJ2-1, with TRBD2 identical over 11 bases. Germline CDR1 is DFQATT and CDR2 is SNEGSKA (reference sequence). With V trimmed by 0 bases and J by 8 bases, 6 bases remained unmatched. The length of the CDR3 is 15 residues. CDR3 DNA (partial): TGCAGTGCTAGAGATCGGGCTAGCGGGAGGCATGAG. It specifies CSARDRASGRHE. The CDR3 as a whole reads CSARDRASGRHEQFF.

This clone was observed many times. The CDR3 end lies 3 residues beyond the end of the read and is filled in from the germline J gene. The chain is built from TRBV19 and TRBJ1-4; 9 positions agree with TRBD1. Germline assignment: CDR1 LNHDA and CDR2 SQIVND (reference sequence). The CDR3 has 15 amino acids. The V gene end was trimmed by 4 bases and the J gene end by 7 bases; junction bases not matched to a gene: 7. The DNA read from the CDR3 is TGTGCCAGTAGTACCACACAGGGGGCGTCTGAAAAA. Protein product: CASSTTQGASEK. The full-length CDR3 reads as CASSTTQGASEKLFF.

This clone occurred many times. The DNA ends 3 residues before the CDR3 does, and the rest of the CDR3 is filled in from the germline J gene. V gene TRBV20-1 combines with J gene TRBJ2-3; TRBD2 aligns across 8 bases. J was trimmed by 0 bases and V by 3 bases; bases with no gene match: 8. The CDR3 sequence is 16 residues long. The germline gives CDR1 DFQATT, CDR2 SNEGSKA (reference sequence). The CDR3 protein is CSASFRGGLSTDTQYF. The DNA read from the CDR3 is TGCAGTGCTAGTTTTCGGGGGGGGTTAAGCACAGATACG.

This clone was observed at least ten times. The CDR3 here is CASSFPTGNTEAFF. Partial CDR3 DNA: TGTGCCAGCAGCTTCCCGACTGGAAACACTGAA. This chain connects TRBV5-6 to TRBJ1-1; no clear D. Sequencing ends 3 residues short of the CDR3 end; the germline J gene provides the rest. Germline V gene lookup returns CDR1 SGHDT and CDR2 YYEEEE. V lost 2 bases and J lost 2, with 10 bases in between. The CDR3 covers 14 residues.

In its sample, this clone ranks as medium-sized. The CDR3 is cut off 3 residues early in the read; its end comes from the germline J gene. This specimen includes other DNA sequences encoding the same CDR3. This sequence joins TRBV6-2 or TRBV6-3 and TRBJ2-3, with D perhaps matching TRBD1 (6 bases). Germline CDR1 and CDR2: MNHEY and SVGEGT. V was trimmed by 5 bases and J by 2 bases, leaving 11 bases between them. The CDR3 totals 14 residues. CDR3 bases read: TGTGCCAGCAGTCTCCGGACAGACACAGATACG. Translated, it gives CASSLRTDTDT. The CDR3 in its entirety is CASSLRTDTDTQYF.

This clone came up many times. The observed sequence ends 3 residues before the CDR3 terminus, with the missing tail filled in from the germline J gene. The gene calls are TRBV5-1 and TRBJ1-2; 9 nucleotides align to TRBD1. The CDR3 is made up of 15 amino acids. CDR1 SGHRS and CDR2 YFSETQ come from the germline V gene. Partial CDR3 DNA: TGCGCCAGCAGCTTGGAGCAGAGGACAGGGGAAGGC. Translated, it gives CASSLEQRTGEG. The CDR3 reads in full as CASSLEQRTGEGYTF.

This clone came up many times. CDR3 DNA, as far as it was read: TGTGCCACCAGTGAAGCGGGACAGTGGAACACCGGGGAG. It encodes CATSEAGQWNTGE. The whole CDR3 protein reads CATSEAGQWNTGELFF. This rearrangement joins TRBV24-1 to TRBJ2-2, with D perhaps TRBD1 or TRBD2 (7 bases each). Coverage ceases 3 residues before the CDR3 finishes, and the germline J gene fills in the end. The CDR3 has 16 amino acids. Germline V gene data show CDR1 as KGHDR and CDR2 as SFDVKD. Trimming stripped 4 bases from V and 1 base from J, with 12 bases between.

This clone has at least ten counts. The read comes to an end 3 residues before the CDR3 does, leaving the germline J gene to fill in the end. The chain employs TRBV18 and TRBJ2-5, with D possibly TRBD2 on 6 matching bases. CDR3 length equals 16 residues. Germline V gene sequence: CDR1 KGHSH, CDR2 LQKENI. V lost 2 bases and J 7 bases, leaving 20 bases between the germline ends. The sequenced CDR3 bases are TGTGCCAGCTCACCAAAATCTACTAGCTACAGTGGGACC. Its protein product is CASSPKSTSYSGT. The whole CDR3 region reads CASSPKSTSYSGTQYF.

This clone was found many times. The CDR3 goes on 3 residues after the read ends, and that part is filled in from the germline J gene. The chain employs TRBV30 and TRBJ2-7; TRBD1 matches 11 bases. This CDR3 is 17 amino acids long. V lost 1 base, J lost 2 bases, and 10 bases stayed unmatched. CDR1 is GTSNPN and CDR2 is SVGIG in the germline V gene (reference sequence). The part of the CDR3 DNA that was read is TGTGCCTGGAGTGAATCGACTTTGGACAGGGGGCCCTACGAG. Protein: CAWSESTLDRGPYE. The CDR3, in full, reads CAWSESTLDRGPYEQYF.

This clone came up many times. The read ends 3 residues before the CDR3 terminus; that terminus is restored from the germline J gene. The chain recombines TRBV5-1 with TRBJ1-4, with a tentative D call TRBD1 (6 bases). Germline V gene lookup returns CDR1 SGHRS and CDR2 YFSETQ. V was pared by 2 bases and J by 2 bases, with 13 bases between. CDR3 length: 16 amino acids. This CDR3 is CASSLQGLGTNEKLFF. The CDR3 DNA, read in part, is TGCGCCAGCAGCTTACAGGGCCTAGGGACTAATGAAAAA.

This clone has just a few counts. From the germline J gene comes the end of the CDR3, since the read stops 3 residues before it. The V gene is TRBV7-2, the J gene TRBJ1-3, with 7 positions matching TRBD1. Germline V lookup: CDR1 SGHTA, CDR2 FQGNSA. The CDR3 has 14 residues. The V gene end was trimmed by 6 bases and the J gene end by 4 bases; junction bases not matched to a gene: 6. The DNA read from the CDR3 is TGTGCCAGCAGACGACAGGGCCGCGGAAACACC. Residues: CASRRQGRGNT. From start to end, the CDR3 is CASRRQGRGNTIYF.

This clone was detected ten times or more. Read sequence stops 3 residues before the CDR3 end, and the germline J gene provides the missing end. This sample includes further DNA sequences coding for the same CDR3. This chain links TRBV6-4 with TRBJ2-3; TRBD1 agrees at 9 bases. From germline, CDR1 is MRHNA and CDR2 SNTAGT. The CDR3 is 14 residues long. The V and J ends lost 2 bases and 3 bases, in that order; junction bases with no gene match: 0. The CDR3 is CASSDGTGTDTQYF. The part of the CDR3 DNA that was read is TGTGCCAGCAGTGACGGGACAGGGACAGATACG.

This clone has ten or more counts. The sequenced fragment ends 3 residues before the CDR3 boundary, so the rest is inferred from the germline J gene. This chain links TRBV24-1 with TRBJ2-3; D is unclear. The CDR3 runs 13 residues. The germline V gene has CDR1 KGHDR and CDR2 SFDVKD. The V gene lost 0 bases and the J gene lost 8 bases, with 8 bases spanning the gap. The CDR3 spells CATSDLEVVTQYF. The CDR3 bases that were read are TGTGCCACCAGTGATTTGGAGGTCGTTACG.

The table lists this clone with a few counts. The DNA ends 3 residues before the CDR3 does, and the rest of the CDR3 is filled in from the germline J gene. The J gene is TRBJ2-3, the V gene TRBV6-1, with D hard to call. The CDR3 runs to 14 residues. Germline loops: CDR1 MNHNS, CDR2 SASEGT. Trimming removed 1 base from V and 3 bases from J, with 8 bases in between. CDR3 bases read: TGTGCCAGCAGTGAAGGTTTTAGTACAGATACG. This sequence encodes CASSEGFSTDT. The complete CDR3 sequence is CASSEGFSTDTQYF.

A few counts support this clone. The read ends 3 residues shy of where the CDR3 ends; the end is completed using the germline J gene. This chain uses TRBV5-6 with TRBJ2-5, with D possibly matching TRBD2 (6 bases). The CDR3 consists of 15 residues. Germline V gives CDR1 SGHDT, CDR2 YYEEEE. The covered CDR3 bases are TGTGCCAGCAGCTTGAAACTAGCCGGCACAGATACC. Amino acid sequence: CASSLKLAGTDT. The CDR3 as a whole reads CASSLKLAGTDTQYF.

This clone came up many times. The sequenced fragment ends 3 residues before the CDR3 boundary, so the rest is inferred from the germline J gene. The sample carries other DNA sequences with the same CDR3. The V gene is TRBV2, the J gene TRBJ1-3, with a tentative D call TRBD1 (6 bases). The ends were cut back, 6 bases at V and 1 base at J, with 16 bases in the middle. The CDR3 extends over 16 amino acids. Germline V gene lookup returns CDR1 SNHLY and CDR2 FYNNEI. The covered CDR3 bases are TGTGCCAGCAGGGCCCACCTTACAGGGTCTGGAAACACC. Translated, it gives CASRAHLTGSGNT. The entire CDR3 reads CASRAHLTGSGNTIYF.

A word on this clone: The read ends 3 residues before the CDR3 terminus; that terminus is restored from the germline J gene. V usage is TRBV7-3 and J usage is TRBJ1-2, with 10 bases identical to TRBD1. The germline gives CDR1 SGHTA, CDR2 FQGTGA. The CDR3 is 15 amino acids. The covered CDR3 bases are TGTGCCAGCAGCGCGGGACAGGGGATCCCCTACGAC. Translated, it gives CASSAGQGIPYD. The CDR3 in full is CASSAGQGIPYDYTF.

In this sample, this clone turned up many times. Read sequence stops 3 residues before the CDR3 end, and the germline J gene provides the missing end. The identical CDR3 is also encoded by other nucleotide sequences in the sample. V is TRBV12-3 or TRBV12-4 and J is TRBJ2-7; D is undetermined. This CDR3 is 11 amino acids long. With 5 bases removed from V and 3 bases from J, the gap between germline ends came to 5 bases. This CDR3 is CASSLNYEQYF. The sequenced CDR3 bases are TGTGCCAGCAGTCTTAACTACGAG.

This clone was counted a few times. The read gets to within 3 residues of the CDR3 end, and the germline J gene fills in the rest. The V call is TRBV19, the J call TRBJ1-1; TRBD1 matches at 10 bases. The V segment lost 3 bases and the J segment 4 bases; nucleotides outside the gene matches: 5. Per the germline V gene, CDR1 is LNHDA and CDR2 is SQIVND (reference sequence). The CDR3 is made up of 15 amino acids. CDR3 loop: CASSIPTGGFTEAFF. Partial CDR3 DNA: TGTGCCAGTAGTATCCCGACAGGGGGCTTCACTGAA.

The sample holds many counts of this clone. The read falls 3 residues short of the CDR3 end, and the missing part is taken from the germline J gene. The chain recombines TRBV4-2 with TRBJ2-7, with 8 bases aligning to TRBD2. Trimming removed 2 bases from V and 0 bases from J; junction bases left unmatched: 3. Germline lookup yields CDR1 LGHNA and CDR2 YNFKEQ. The CDR3 extends over 15 amino acids. The DNA read from the CDR3 is TGTGCCAGCAGCCAATTAGCGGGGAGCTCCTACGAG. This gives the protein CASSQLAGSSYE. The complete CDR3 reads CASSQLAGSSYEQYF.

This clone was seen repeatedly, ten times or more. The read gets to within 3 residues of the CDR3 end, and the germline J gene fills in the rest. This chain links TRBV15 with TRBJ2-1; 9 bases map to TRBD2. The CDR3 consists of 17 residues. Trimming took 0 bases from V and 4 from J; bases not matched to a gene: 7. Germline V lookup: CDR1 LNHNV, CDR2 YYDKDF (reference sequence). The sequenced CDR3 bases are TGTGCCACCAGCAGAGATAAGGGACTAGCACTATACAATGAG. This sequence encodes CATSRDKGLALYNE. The whole CDR3 reads CATSRDKGLALYNEQFF. The complete variable domain, with remaining parts taken from reference TRBV15 and TRBJ2-1, reads DAMVIQNPRYQVTQFGKPVTLSCSQTLNHNVMYWYQQKSSQAPKLLFHYYDKDFNNEADTPDNFQSRRPNTSFCFLDIRSPGLGDTAMYLCATSRDKGLALYNEQFFGPGTRLTVL.

This clone occurred many times. The CDR3 end lies 3 residues beyond the end of the read and is filled in from the germline J gene. This rearrangement joins TRBV12-3 or TRBV12-4 to TRBJ2-1; D call uncertain. The V gene lost 3 bases and the J gene lost 9 bases, with 12 bases spanning the gap. The CDR3 runs 13 residues. The CDR3 bases that were read are TGTGCCAGCAGTTTTTTACAGCTTAGTGAG. Its translation: CASSFLQLSE. The CDR3 as a whole reads CASSFLQLSEQFF.

This clone was found many times. Mismatch with germline at one junction end may stem from a read error. The read finishes 3 residues shy of the CDR3 end, and the germline J gene is used to complete it. V and J are TRBV4-2 and TRBJ1-2; a weak D match, TRBD1 (5 bases). CDR3 length equals 14 residues. CDR1 and CDR2 (germline): LGHNA, YNFKEQ. The CDR3 reads CASSQDGAGNGYTF. CDR3 DNA, as far as it was read: TGCGCCAGCAGCCAAGATGGGGCAGGGAATGGC.